This TCR beta chain was observed in a study of beta chain features in type 1 diabetes. Overall study findings and caveats: TCRB CDR3s from Type 1 diabetes patients were moderately but significantly shorter in all four CD4+ subsets. Overrepresentation of cells with high TCR expression could result from cDNA sequencing.

Germline values: CDR1 KGHSH, CDR2 LQKENI. V was clipped by 1 base and J by 5 bases, with 12 bases between them. The CDR3 is 15 residues long. The single heparinised draw taken from each donor contained around 100 mL of blood on average. As every portion of the isolated RNA was reverse transcribed, the sequencing read expressed TCRB transcripts. Several million reads were obtained on average from naive, central memory and regulatory T cell samples. Assay: immunoSEQ multiplex PCR; the TCRdb copy retains only in-frame clones and omits some. The sample shows some 290,000 clones, approximately 24% of them seen only once. This clone has a handful of counts. The antigen is unknown.

The rearrangement links TRBV18 to TRBJ1-5, with D perhaps TRBD1 (5 bases). The TCR sequence derives from a young woman with type 1 diabetes. The sequencing input was naive CD4+ T cells from blood. The DNA for the CDR3 is TGTGCCAGCTCACCACAACAGGTCGCGGATCAGCCCCAGCATTTT. It codes for CASSPQQVADQPQHF.